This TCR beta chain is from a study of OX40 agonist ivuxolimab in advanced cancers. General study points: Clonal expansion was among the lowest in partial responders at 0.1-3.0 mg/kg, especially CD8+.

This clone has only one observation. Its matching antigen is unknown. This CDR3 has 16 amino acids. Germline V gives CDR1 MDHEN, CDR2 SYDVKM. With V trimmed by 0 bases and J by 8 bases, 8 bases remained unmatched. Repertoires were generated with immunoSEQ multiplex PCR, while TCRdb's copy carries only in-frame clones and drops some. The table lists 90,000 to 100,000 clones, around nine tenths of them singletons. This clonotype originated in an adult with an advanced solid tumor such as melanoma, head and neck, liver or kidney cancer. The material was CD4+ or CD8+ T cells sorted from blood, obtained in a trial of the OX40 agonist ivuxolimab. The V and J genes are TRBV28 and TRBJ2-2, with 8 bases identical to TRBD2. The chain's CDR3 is CASSLWSKTGGGELFF. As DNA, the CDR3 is TGTGCCAGCAGTTTATGGTCAAAAACGGGAGGGGGGGAGCTGTTTTTT.